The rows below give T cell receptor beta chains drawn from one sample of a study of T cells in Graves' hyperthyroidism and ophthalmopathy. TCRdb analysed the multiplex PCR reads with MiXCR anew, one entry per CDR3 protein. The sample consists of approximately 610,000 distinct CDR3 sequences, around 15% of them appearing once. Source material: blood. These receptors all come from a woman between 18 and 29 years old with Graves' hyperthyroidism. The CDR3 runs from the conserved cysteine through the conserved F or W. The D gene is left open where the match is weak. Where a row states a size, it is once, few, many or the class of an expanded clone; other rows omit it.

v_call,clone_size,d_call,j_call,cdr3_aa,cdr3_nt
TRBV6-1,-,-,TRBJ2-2,CASRKWGQGELFF,TGTGCCAGCAGGAAGTGGGGGCAAGGGGAGCTGTTTTTT
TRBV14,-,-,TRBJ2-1,CASSQERFVDNEQFF,TGTGCCAGCAGCCAAGAGAGGTTTGTGGACAATGAGCAGTTCTTC
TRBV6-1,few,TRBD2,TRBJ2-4,CASSEVRTGLILLAKNIQYF,TGTGCCAGCAGTGAAGTCCGGACGGGACTAATTCTTCTAGCCAAAAACATTCAGTACTTC
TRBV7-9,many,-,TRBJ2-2,CASNTGFTGELFF,TGTGCCAGCAACACGGGCTTCACCGGGGAGCTGTTTTTT
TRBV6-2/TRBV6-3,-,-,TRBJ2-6,CASSSPKEGAASGANVLTF,TGTGCCAGCAGTTCACCTAAGGAGGGGGCTGCCTCCGGGGCCAACGTCCTGACTTTC
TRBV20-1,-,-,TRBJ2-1,CSAYSSYNEQFF,TGCAGTGCTTACTCCTCCTACAATGAGCAGTTCTTC
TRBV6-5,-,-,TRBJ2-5,CASSYWGPMRTQYF,TGTGCCAGCAGTTACTGGGGCCCGATGAGGACCCAGTACTTC
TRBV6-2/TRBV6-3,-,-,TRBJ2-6,CASSYNRVPGHLSGANVLTF,TGTGCCAGCAGCTACAACAGAGTCCCGGGGCATCTCTCTGGGGCCAACGTCCTGACTTTC
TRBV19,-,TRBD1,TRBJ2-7,CASTSGTGAYEQYF,TGTGCCAGCACCTCCGGGACAGGGGCCTACGAGCAGTACTTC
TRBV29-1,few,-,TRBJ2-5,CSVVISIQETQYF,TGCAGCGTTGTTATCTCCATCCAAGAGACCCAGTACTTC
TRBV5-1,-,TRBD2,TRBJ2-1,CASSFGGTSPNLRGNEQFF,TGCGCCAGCAGCTTCGGAGGGACTAGCCCCAACCTCAGAGGGAATGAGCAGTTCTTC
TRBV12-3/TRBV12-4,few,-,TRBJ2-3,CASSPLGASERSTDTQYF,TGTGCCAGCTCCCCTCTAGGGGCTAGCGAGAGAAGCACAGATACGCAGTATTTT
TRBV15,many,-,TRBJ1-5,CATSSLGSSNQPQHF,TGTGCCACCAGCAGTCTCGGGAGTAGCAATCAGCCCCAGCATTTT
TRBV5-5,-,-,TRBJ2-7,CASSSGTPGYEQYF,TGTGCCAGCAGCTCCGGAACTCCGGGGTACGAGCAGTACTTC
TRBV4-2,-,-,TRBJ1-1,CASSQSTEASF,TGTGCCAGCAGCCAATCAACTGAAGCTTCCTTT
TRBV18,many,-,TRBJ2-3,CASSPIALADTQYF,TGTGCCAGCTCACCCATAGCGCTTGCAGATACGCAGTATTTT
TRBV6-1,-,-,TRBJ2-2,CASRGYSTPGELFF,TGTGCCAGCAGGGGTTACTCTACGCCCGGGGAGCTGTTTTTT
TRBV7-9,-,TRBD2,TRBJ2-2,CASRPPGLASFNTGELFF,TGTGCCAGCAGACCTCCGGGACTAGCGAGTTTTAACACCGGGGAGCTGTTTTTT
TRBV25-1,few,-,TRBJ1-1,CASSEYAGDNTEAFF,TGTGCCAGCAGTGAATATGCGGGAGACAACACTGAAGCTTTCTTT
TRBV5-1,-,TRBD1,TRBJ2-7,CASSLAGTGSSYEQYF,TGCGCCAGCAGCTTGGCCGGGACAGGAAGCTCCTACGAGCAGTACTTC
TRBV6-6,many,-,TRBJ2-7,CASSYSSDYWDEQYF,TGTGCCAGCAGTTACTCGTCGGACTACTGGGACGAGCAGTACTTC
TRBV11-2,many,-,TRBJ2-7,CASSLVSVSGGEQYF,TGTGCCAGCAGCTTAGTGTCGGTCTCGGGCGGCGAGCAGTACTTC
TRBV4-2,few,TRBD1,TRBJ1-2,CASSQDRDRGRSGYTF,TGTGCCAGCAGCCAAGATCGGGACAGGGGGCGGAGTGGCTACACCTTC
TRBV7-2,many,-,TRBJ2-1,CASSSRTLSYNEQFF,TGTGCCAGCAGCTCTAGGACATTGTCCTACAATGAGCAGTTCTTC
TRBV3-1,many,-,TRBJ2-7,CASSPRTQKEEQYF,TGTGCCAGCAGCCCAAGGACACAAAAGGAGGAGCAGTACTTC
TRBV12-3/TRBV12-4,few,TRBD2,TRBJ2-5,CASSPPGLAGGWETQYF,TGTGCCAGCTCACCACCGGGACTAGCGGGAGGCTGGGAGACCCAGTACTTC
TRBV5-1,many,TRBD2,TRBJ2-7,CASSHNSGSSNEQYF,TGCGCCAGCAGCCACAATAGCGGGAGCAGCAACGAGCAGTACTTC
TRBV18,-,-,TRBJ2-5,CASSPPEGYQETQYF,TGTGCCAGCTCACCACCGGAGGGGTACCAAGAGACCCAGTACTTC
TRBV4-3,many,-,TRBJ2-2,CASSQGPGTGELFF,TGCGCCAGCAGCCAAGGACCTGGAACCGGGGAGCTGTTTTTT
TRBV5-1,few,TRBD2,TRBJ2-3,CASRLVPSGGTDTQYF,TGCGCCAGCAGGCTAGTCCCTAGCGGGGGCACAGATACGCAGTATTTT
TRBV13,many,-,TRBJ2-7,CASSPPRTGLDYEQYF,TGTGCCAGCAGCCCTCCCCGTACCGGGCTGGACTACGAGCAGTACTTC
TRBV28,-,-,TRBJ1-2,CAPEKGDFYGYTF,TGTGCCCCCGAAAAGGGGGACTTCTATGGCTACACCTTC
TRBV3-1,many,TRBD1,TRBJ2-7,CASSRDPGTAYEQYF,TGTGCCAGCAGCCGGGACCCTGGGACAGCCTACGAGCAGTACTTC
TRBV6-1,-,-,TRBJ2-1,CASSPQGSRNEQFF,TGTGCCAGCAGTCCCCAGGGCTCCCGCAATGAGCAGTTCTTC
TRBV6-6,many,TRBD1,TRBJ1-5,CASSYSGTGITQPQHF,TGTGCCAGCAGTTACTCGGGGACAGGGATAACTCAGCCCCAGCATTTT
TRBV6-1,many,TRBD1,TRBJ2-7,CASRDRGSVRYEQYF,TGTGCCAGCAGGGACAGGGGATCGGTGCGCTACGAGCAGTACTTC
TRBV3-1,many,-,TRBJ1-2,CASSQGTGFGFGYTF,TGTGCCAGCAGCCAAGGAACCGGATTCGGCTTTGGCTACACCTTC
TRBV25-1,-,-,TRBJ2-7,CASSSVGTSYEQYF,TGTGCCAGCAGTTCCGTAGGGACCTCCTACGAGCAGTACTTC
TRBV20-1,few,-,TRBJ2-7,CSAPREEGYEQYF,TGCAGTGCTCCCAGGGAGGAGGGGTACGAGCAGTACTTC
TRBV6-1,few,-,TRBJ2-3,CATKTGLQGDTQYF,TGTGCCACTAAAACGGGACTCCAAGGGGATACGCAGTATTTT
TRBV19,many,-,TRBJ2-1,CASSIEGRERNEQFF,TGTGCCAGTAGTATAGAGGGACGCGAGCGCAATGAGCAGTTCTTC
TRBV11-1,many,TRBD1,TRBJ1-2,CASSFTGGEANYGYTF,TGTGCCAGCAGCTTTACAGGGGGCGAAGCTAACTATGGCTACACCTTC
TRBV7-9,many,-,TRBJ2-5,CASSPPLATAGTQYF,TGTGCCAGCAGCCCACCCCTCGCCACCGCGGGGACCCAGTACTTC
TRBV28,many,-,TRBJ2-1,CASSPQRWGYNEQFF,TGTGCCAGCAGTCCTCAGCGGTGGGGCTACAATGAGCAGTTCTTC
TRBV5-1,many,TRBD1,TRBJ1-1,CASRQGAQGPNTEAFF,TGCGCCAGCCGACAGGGAGCACAGGGGCCGAACACTGAAGCTTTCTTT
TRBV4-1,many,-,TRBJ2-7,CASSQAGRAYEQYF,TGCGCCAGCAGCCAAGCAGGCCGGGCATACGAGCAGTACTTC
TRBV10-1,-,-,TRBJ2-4,CASSETAAAGAKNIQYF,TGCGCCAGCAGTGAGACCGCTGCAGCGGGAGCCAAAAACATTCAGTACTTC
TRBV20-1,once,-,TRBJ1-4,CSARGAGTNEKLFF,TGCAGTGCTAGGGGGGCGGGAACTAATGAAAAACTGTTTTTT
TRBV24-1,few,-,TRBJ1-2,CATPDPRDWGYGYTF,TGTGCCACCCCAGATCCGCGGGACTGGGGCTATGGCTACACCTTC